What follows are 11 T cell receptor beta chains derived from one specimen sequenced in a study of blood T cells in healthy people across ages. The authors ran a second PCR of about 6 to 11 cycles using a sample-barcoded 5' primer and a J-beta primer mix. TCRdb re-called the 5' RACE reads through MiXCR, storing one row per CDR3 protein. The data contain roughly 790,000 distinct CDR3 sequences, around 46% of them singletons. Sequencing used blood. The source is a woman aged 60-75 years in good health.

This clonotype came up many times. The genes are TRBV14 and TRBJ1-6; no reliable D call. CDR3 size: 13 residues. Germline assignment: CDR1 SGHDN and CDR2 FVKESK. Trimming stripped 8 bases from V and 10 bases from J, with 15 bases between. CDR3 residues: CASHGGPNSPLHF. The DNA for the CDR3 is TGTGCCAGCCACGGAGGGCCCAACTCACCCCTCCACTTT.

This clonotype showed up just a few times. V gene TRBV9 combines with J gene TRBJ2-1, with TRBD2 matching 8 bases. V lost 3 bases to trimming and J lost 6 bases; unmatched junction nucleotides: 5. The CDR3 consists of 14 residues. Germline CDR1 and CDR2: SGDLS and YYNGEE. CDR3 nucleotide sequence: TGTGCCAGCAGCGCCGGGGGGGCAAGCAATGAGCAGTTCTTC. Translating gives CASSAGGASNEQFF. The full variable domain, in which reference TRBV9 and TRBJ2-1 provide the parts outside the CDR3, is DSGVTQTPKHLITATGQRVTLRCSPRSGDLSVYWYQQSLDQGLQFLIQYYNGEERAKGNILERFSAQQFPDLHSELNLSSLELGDSALYFCASSAGGASNEQFFGPGTRLTVL.

The J gene is TRBJ2-3, the V gene TRBV2, with D maybe TRBD1 (6 bases). Trimming took off 11 bases at V and 4 bases at J, with 13 bases between the two ends. The length of the CDR3 is 12 residues. The germline gives CDR1 SNHLY, CDR2 FYNNEI. CDR3 bases: TGTGCCGGCCTGGCAGGGGCAGATACGCAGTATTTT. Protein sequence: CAGLAGADTQYF.

This clonotype has more than one count but fewer than ten. The chain uses TRBV3-1 and TRBJ2-5; D not resolved. This CDR3 comprises 14 residues. Germline-derived CDR1 and CDR2 are LGHDT and YNNKEL (reference sequence). Deletions cut 0 bases from V and 11 bases from J, with 16 bases between. CDR3 DNA sequence: TGTGCCAGCAGCCAAGAACCCAGGAACGGAGAGCAGTACTTC. Its protein is CASSQEPRNGEQYF.

This rearrangement joins TRBV6-2 or TRBV6-3 to TRBJ1-1, with unresolved D. The CDR3 sequence is 14 residues long. V lost 6 bases to trimming and J lost 1 base, with 12 bases between them. Germline lookup yields CDR1 MNHEY and CDR2 SVGEGT. DNA for the CDR3: TGTGCCAGCAGCCCCCGGGCCAGGAACACTGAAGCTTTCTTT. It specifies CASSPRARNTEAFF.

This clonotype was counted between two and nine times. The V gene is TRBV7-2, the J gene TRBJ2-5; D not certain. CDR3 length equals 15 residues. Germline V gene lookup returns CDR1 SGHTA and CDR2 FQGNSA. The ends were cut back, 1 base at V and 11 bases at J, with 20 bases in the middle. CDR3 sequence: CASSLVRASLNEQYF. The CDR3 DNA is TGTGCCAGCAGCTTAGTTAGGGCCTCTCTTAATGAGCAGTACTTC.

This chain uses TRBV25-1 with TRBJ1-4; no firm D call. The CDR3 extends over 15 amino acids. Trimming took off 0 bases at V and 6 bases at J, with 11 bases between the two ends. In germline, CDR1 is MGHDK, CDR2 SYGVNS. Here the CDR3 reads CASSEYPDTDEKLFF. Here the CDR3 DNA reads TGTGCCAGCAGTGAATACCCCGACACAGATGAAAAACTGTTTTTT.

The V gene is TRBV10-3, the J gene TRBJ2-5, with D uncertain. The J call is doubtful: the DNA matches TRBJ2-1 better. Germline V gene lookup returns CDR1 ENHRY and CDR2 SYGVKD. The CDR3 is 11 residues long. The CDR3 DNA reads TGTGCCATCAAAGCCCAAGAGACCCAGTTCTTC. Translation gives CAIKAQETQFF.

The V gene is TRBV6-6, the J gene TRBJ1-5; D gene unclear. There are 14 residues in the CDR3. V was clipped by 2 bases and J by 2 bases, with 7 bases between them. Looked up from germline, CDR1 is MNHNY and CDR2 is SVGAGI (reference sequence). CDR3 bases: TGTGCCAGCAGTTACGTCGGTCGCAATCAGCCCCAGCATTTT. Protein product: CASSYVGRNQPQHF.

The chain is built from TRBV4-2 and TRBJ1-5; D is possibly TRBD1 (6 bases). Germline V gene data show CDR1 as LGHNA and CDR2 as YNFKEQ. The CDR3 sequence is 16 residues long. V was shortened by 4 bases and J by 0 bases, with 13 bases between the two germline ends. This CDR3 reads CASSRDRFDSNQPQHF. The CDR3 nucleotides read TGTGCCAGCAGCCGCGACAGGTTTGATAGCAATCAGCCCCAGCATTTT.

CDR3 nucleotide sequence: TGTGCCAGCAGCTTAGGGGCGGGAGGTCTCTCCGAGCAGTACTTC. It yields the protein CASSLGAGGLSEQYF. J is TRBJ2-4 and V is TRBV7-6; 8 bases agree with TRBD2. The J call may be incorrect, as the DNA end agrees better with TRBJ2-7. This CDR3 contains 15 residues. CDR1 is SGHVS, CDR2 FNYEAQ, per germline.